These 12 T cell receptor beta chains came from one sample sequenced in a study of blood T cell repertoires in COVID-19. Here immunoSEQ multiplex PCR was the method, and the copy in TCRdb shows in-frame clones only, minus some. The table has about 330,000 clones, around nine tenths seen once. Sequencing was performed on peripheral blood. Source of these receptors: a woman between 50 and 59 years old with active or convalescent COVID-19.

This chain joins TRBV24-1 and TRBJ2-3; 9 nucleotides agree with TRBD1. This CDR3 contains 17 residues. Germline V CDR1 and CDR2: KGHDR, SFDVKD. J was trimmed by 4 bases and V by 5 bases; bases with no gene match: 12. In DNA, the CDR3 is TGTGCCACCAGTGGAAATGAAGGGACAGGGATTTCAGATACGCAGTATTTT. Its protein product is CATSGNEGTGISDTQYF.

CDR3 in DNA: TGTGCCAGCTGTCCAAACCCAGGGGGCAACGGCTACACCTTC. This gives the protein CASCPNPGGNGYTF. The V call is TRBV11-2, the J call TRBJ1-2, with 8 positions matching TRBD1. Germline CDR1 SGHAT, CDR2 FQNNGV. V lost 8 bases to trimming and J lost 8 bases; unmatched junction nucleotides: 13. CDR3 size: 14 residues.

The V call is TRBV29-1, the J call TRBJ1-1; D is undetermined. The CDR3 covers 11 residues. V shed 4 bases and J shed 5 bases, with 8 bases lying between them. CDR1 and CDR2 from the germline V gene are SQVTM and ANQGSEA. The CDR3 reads CSVALLTEAFF. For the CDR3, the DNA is TGCAGCGTTGCTCTATTAACTGAAGCTTTCTTT.

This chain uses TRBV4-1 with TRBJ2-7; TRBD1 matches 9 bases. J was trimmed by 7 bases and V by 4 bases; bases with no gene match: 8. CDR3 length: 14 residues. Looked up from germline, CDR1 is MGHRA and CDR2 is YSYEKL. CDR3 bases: TGCGCCAGCAGCCTAGGAACAGGGGGCGAAGAGCAGTACTTC. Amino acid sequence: CASSLGTGGEEQYF.

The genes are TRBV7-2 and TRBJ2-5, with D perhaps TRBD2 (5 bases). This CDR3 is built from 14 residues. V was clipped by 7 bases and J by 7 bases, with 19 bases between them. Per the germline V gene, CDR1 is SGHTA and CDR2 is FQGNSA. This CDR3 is CASTPDPGWGTQYF. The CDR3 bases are TGTGCCAGCACCCCCGACCCGGGGTGGGGGACCCAGTACTTC.

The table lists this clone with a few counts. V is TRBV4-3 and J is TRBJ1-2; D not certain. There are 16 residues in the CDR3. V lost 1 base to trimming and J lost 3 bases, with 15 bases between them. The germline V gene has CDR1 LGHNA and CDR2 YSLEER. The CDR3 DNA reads TGCGCCAGCAGCCAAGCCTTTCGACCGGAGGACTATGGCTACACCTTC. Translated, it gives CASSQAFRPEDYGYTF.

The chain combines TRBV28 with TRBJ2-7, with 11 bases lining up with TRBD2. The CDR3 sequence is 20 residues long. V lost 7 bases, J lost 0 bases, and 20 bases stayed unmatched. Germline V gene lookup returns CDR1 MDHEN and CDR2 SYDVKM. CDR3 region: CASNSIRLAGPNFDSYEQYF. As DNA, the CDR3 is TGTGCCAGCAATTCTATACGACTAGCGGGACCCAATTTCGACTCCTACGAGCAGTACTTC.

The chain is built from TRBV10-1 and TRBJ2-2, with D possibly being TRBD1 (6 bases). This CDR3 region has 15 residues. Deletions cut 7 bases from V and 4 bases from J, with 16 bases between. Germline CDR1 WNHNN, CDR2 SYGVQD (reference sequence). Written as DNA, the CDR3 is TGCGCCAGCACTTTAACAGGGCCGCGCACCGGGGAGCTGTTTTTT. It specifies CASTLTGPRTGELFF.

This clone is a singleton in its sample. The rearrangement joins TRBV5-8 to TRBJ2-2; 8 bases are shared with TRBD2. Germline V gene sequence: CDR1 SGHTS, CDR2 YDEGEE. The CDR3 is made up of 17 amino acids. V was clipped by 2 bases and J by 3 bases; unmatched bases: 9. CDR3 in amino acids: CASSFGSGTQYTGELFF. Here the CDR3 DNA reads TGTGCCAGCAGCTTCGGTAGCGGGACTCAGTACACCGGGGAGCTGTTTTTT. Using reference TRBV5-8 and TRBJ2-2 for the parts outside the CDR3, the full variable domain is EAGVTQSPTHLIKTRGQQATLRCSPISGHTSVYWYQQALGLGLQFLLWYDEGEERNRGNFPPRFSGRQFPNYSSELNVNALELEDSALYLCASSFGSGTQYTGELFFGEGSRLTVL.

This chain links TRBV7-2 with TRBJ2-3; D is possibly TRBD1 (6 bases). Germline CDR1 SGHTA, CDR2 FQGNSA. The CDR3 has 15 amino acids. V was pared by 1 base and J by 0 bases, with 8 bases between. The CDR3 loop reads CASSLGGPSTDTQYF. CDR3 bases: TGTGCCAGCAGCTTAGGGGGGCCTAGCACAGATACGCAGTATTTT. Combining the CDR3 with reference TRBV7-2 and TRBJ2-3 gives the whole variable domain GAGVSQSPSNKVTEKGKDVELRCDPISGHTALYWYRQSLGQGLEFLIYFQGNSAPDKSGLPSDRFSAERTGGSVSTLTIQRTQQEDSAVYLCASSLGGPSTDTQYFGPGTRLTVL.

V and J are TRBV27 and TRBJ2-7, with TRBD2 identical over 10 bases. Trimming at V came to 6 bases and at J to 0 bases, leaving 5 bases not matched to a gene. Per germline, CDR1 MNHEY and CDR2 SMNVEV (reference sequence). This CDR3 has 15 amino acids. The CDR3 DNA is TGTGCCAGCAGGGTAAGGACTAGCGGCTCCTACGAGCAGTACTTC. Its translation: CASRVRTSGSYEQYF.

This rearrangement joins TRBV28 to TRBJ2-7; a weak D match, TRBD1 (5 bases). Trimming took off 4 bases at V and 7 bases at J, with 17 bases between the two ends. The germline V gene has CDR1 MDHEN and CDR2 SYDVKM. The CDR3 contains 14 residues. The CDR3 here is CASSSPAIPGEQYF. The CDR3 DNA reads TGTGCCAGCAGTTCCCCCGCCATCCCAGGGGAGCAGTACTTC.